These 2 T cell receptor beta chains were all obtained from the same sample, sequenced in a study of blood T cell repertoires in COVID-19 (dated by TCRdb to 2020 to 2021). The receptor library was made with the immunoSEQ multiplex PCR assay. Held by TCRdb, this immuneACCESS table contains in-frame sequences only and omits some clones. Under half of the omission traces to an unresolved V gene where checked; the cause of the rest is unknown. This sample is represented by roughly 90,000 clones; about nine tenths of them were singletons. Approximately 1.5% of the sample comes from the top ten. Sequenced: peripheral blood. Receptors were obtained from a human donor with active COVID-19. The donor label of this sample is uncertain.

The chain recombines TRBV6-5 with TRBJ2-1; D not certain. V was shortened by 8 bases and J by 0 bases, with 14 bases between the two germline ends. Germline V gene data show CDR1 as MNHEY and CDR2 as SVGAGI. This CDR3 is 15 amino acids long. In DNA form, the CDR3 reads TGTGCCAGCCGTTGGTTAGAGATCTCCTACAATGAGCAGTTCTTC. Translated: CASRWLEISYNEQFF.

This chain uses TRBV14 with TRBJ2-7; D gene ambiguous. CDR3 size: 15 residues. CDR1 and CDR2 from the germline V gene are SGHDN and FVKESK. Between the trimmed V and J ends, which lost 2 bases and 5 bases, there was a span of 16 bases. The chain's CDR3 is CASSQTDASIHEQYF. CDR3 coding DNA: TGTGCCAGCAGCCAAACAGATGCGAGCATCCACGAGCAGTACTTC. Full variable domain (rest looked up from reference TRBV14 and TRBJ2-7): EAGVTQFPSHSVIEKGQTVTLRCDPISGHDNLYWYRRVMGKEIKFLLHFVKESKQDESGMPNNRFLAERTGGTYSTLKVQPAELEDSGVYFCASSQTDASIHEQYFGPGTRLTVT.